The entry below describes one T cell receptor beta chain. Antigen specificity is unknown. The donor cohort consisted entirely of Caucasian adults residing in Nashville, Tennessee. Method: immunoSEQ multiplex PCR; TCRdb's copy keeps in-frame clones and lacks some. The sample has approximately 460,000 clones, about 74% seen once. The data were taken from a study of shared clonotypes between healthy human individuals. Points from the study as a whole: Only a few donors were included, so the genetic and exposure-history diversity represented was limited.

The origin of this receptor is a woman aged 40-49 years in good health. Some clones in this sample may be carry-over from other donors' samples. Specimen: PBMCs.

CDR3 in amino acids: CASSQVLVASEQYF. The CDR3 DNA reads as TGCGCCAGCAGCCAAGTCCTCGTGGCCAGCGAGCAGTACTTC. The chain couples TRBV4-3 to TRBJ2-7; no clear D gene. Deletions cut 1 base from V and 6 bases from J, with 13 bases between. The CDR3 runs 14 residues. Germline CDR1 and CDR2: LGHNA and YSLEER.